Each of the 4 T cell receptor beta chains below was sequenced from the same sample in a study of early T cells in non-severe SARS-CoV-2 infection. TCRdb passed the 5' RACE reads through MiXCR, listing each CDR3 protein once. Of tens of thousands of distinct CDR3 sequences in the sample, approximately 12% were seen once. Sequences were obtained from whole blood. These receptors were obtained from an adult who was a healthcare worker with PCR-confirmed SARS-CoV-2 infection or an uninfected control (not recorded which).

This clonotype was seen at least ten times. The chain couples TRBV7-2 to TRBJ1-1, with no clear D. This CDR3 is built from 13 residues. The germline V and J ends were trimmed by 6 bases and 0 bases, with 8 bases remaining between them. Germline lookup yields CDR1 SGHTA and CDR2 FQGNSA. The CDR3 spells CASRATLNTEAFF. As DNA, the CDR3 is TGTGCCAGCAGGGCGACATTGAACACTGAAGCTTTCTTT.

The chain recombines TRBV3-1 with TRBJ1-5; D remains ambiguous. The CDR3 is made up of 15 amino acids. From germline, CDR1 is LGHDT and CDR2 YNNKEL (reference sequence). V lost 1 base to trimming and J lost 1 base, with 8 bases between them. CDR3 in amino acids: CASSQGPESNQPQHF. CDR3 nucleotides: TGTGCCAGCAGCCAAGGCCCTGAGAGCAATCAGCCCCAGCATTTT. Combining the CDR3 with reference TRBV3-1 and TRBJ1-5 gives the whole variable domain DTAVSQTPKYLVTQMGNDKSIKCEQNLGHDTMYWYKQDSKKFLKIMFSYNNKELIINETVPNRFSPKSPDKAHLNLHINSLELGDSAVYFCASSQGPESNQPQHFGDGTRLSIL.

This clonotype was observed at least ten times. V gene TRBV6-1 combines with J gene TRBJ2-3; D is possibly TRBD1 (6 bases). The CDR3 loop spans 15 amino acids. Trimming pared 6 bases from V and 5 bases from J, leaving 18 bases between. Germline values: CDR1 MNHNS, CDR2 SASEGT. The CDR3 region has the DNA TGTGCCAGCAGCGCGACAGGTCTTCGGGGAGATACGCAGTATTTT. Protein: CASSATGLRGDTQYF.

This clonotype appeared a few times. This chain connects TRBV7-9 to TRBJ2-3; unclear D gene. This CDR3 is 16 amino acids long. In germline, CDR1 is SEHNR, CDR2 FQNEAQ (reference sequence). V dropped 1 base and J dropped 0 bases, with 11 bases sitting between them. The CDR3 sequence is CASSLGQARSTDTQYF. CDR3 nucleotide sequence: TGTGCCAGCAGCTTAGGGCAGGCCCGTAGCACAGATACGCAGTATTTT.